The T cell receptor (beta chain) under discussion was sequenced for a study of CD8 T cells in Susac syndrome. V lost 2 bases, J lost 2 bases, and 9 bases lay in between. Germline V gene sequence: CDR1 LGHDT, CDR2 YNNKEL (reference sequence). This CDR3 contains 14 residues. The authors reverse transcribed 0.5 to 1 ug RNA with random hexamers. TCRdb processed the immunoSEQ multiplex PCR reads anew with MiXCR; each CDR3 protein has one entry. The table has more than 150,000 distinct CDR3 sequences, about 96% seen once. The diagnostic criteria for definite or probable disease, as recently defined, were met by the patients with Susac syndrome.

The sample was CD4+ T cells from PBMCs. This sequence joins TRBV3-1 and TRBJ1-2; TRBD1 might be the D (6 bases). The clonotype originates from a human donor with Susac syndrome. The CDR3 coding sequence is TGTGCCAGCAGCCAAACGACAGGAAACTATGGCTACACCTTC. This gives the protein CASSQTTGNYGYTF.